The clone carrying this T cell receptor (beta chain) was counted a single time. The data were obtained in a study of control samples from healthy donors and cancer patients. Clones were read by immunoSEQ multiplex PCR, and TCRdb kept only the in-frame ones, dropping some. The repertoire consists of approximately 160,000 clones, with 85% to 95% occurring once and the leading ten covering around 1.5%. Material: blood. The sequence was collected from a woman younger than 35 in good health.

The CDR3 bases are TGTGCCAGCAGCCAATATAAGGCAGTTAGCTCTGGGGCCAACGTCCTGACTTTC. Translated: CASSQYKAVSSGANVLTF. The V call is TRBV11-2, the J call TRBJ2-6; D not resolved. Germline CDR1 reads SGHAT; CDR2 reads FQNNGV. Deletions cut 5 bases from V and 0 bases from J, with 17 bases between. The CDR3 covers 18 residues. Combining the CDR3 with reference TRBV11-2 and TRBJ2-6 gives the whole variable domain EAGVAQSPRYKIIEKRQSVAFWCNPISGHATLYWYQQILGQGPKLLIQFQNNGVVDDSQLPKDRFSAERLKGVDSTLKIQPAKLEDSAVYLCASSQYKAVSSGANVLTFGAGSRLTVL.